This TCR beta chain was retrieved from a study of T-cell reconstitution after alpha-beta-depleted transplantation in children. V gave up 1 base and J gave up 6 bases, with 6 bases separating them. The length of the CDR3 is 11 residues. Germline CDR1 reads DFQATT; CDR2 reads SNEGSKA (reference sequence). TCRbeta library preparation incorporated unique molecular identifiers. Using its own MiXCR run on the PCR reads, TCRdb lists one record per CDR3 protein. In the table there are some 500,000 distinct CDR3 sequences, roughly 18% of which are singletons. Sequences were derived from PBMCs from the stem cell graft donor, sampled from the stem cell graft. The rearrangement uses TRBV20-1 and TRBJ1-1; no clear D gene. The origin of this receptor is a human donor who donated a stem cell graft to a child with acute lymphoblastic leukemia. CDR3 DNA sequence: TGCAGTGCTAGAGGGGCCGCTGAAGCTTTCTTT. Its protein product is CSARGAAEAFF.